This entry lists 23 T cell receptor beta chains sequenced from one sample in a study of T cell responses to AZD1222 COVID-19 vaccine. Profiling relied on immunoSEQ multiplex PCR, and the TCRdb table lists in-frame clones only, not all of them. The repertoire holds about 130,000 clones, with about 94% as singletons. The sequencing here drew on peripheral blood, taken on day 0 of AZD1222 vaccination. These receptors all come from an adult in good health.

The rearrangement links TRBV10-3 to TRBJ1-1; 10 positions agree with TRBD1. The CDR3 consists of 14 residues. CDR1 is ENHRY, CDR2 SYGVKD, per germline. V shed 10 bases and J 0 bases; nucleotides not matched to a gene: 5. The CDR3 sequence is CATGTGDMNTEAFF. In DNA, the CDR3 is TGTGCCACTGGGACAGGGGACATGAACACTGAAGCTTTCTTT.

This chain joins TRBV6-1 and TRBJ2-7, with 11 bases identical to TRBD2. V was clipped by 2 bases and J by 5 bases; unmatched bases: 5. The CDR3 has 15 residues. Per germline, CDR1 MNHNS and CDR2 SASEGT. The DNA of the CDR3 is TGTGCCAGCAGTGAACTAGCGGGAGGAAGGAACGAGCAGTACTTC. Protein sequence: CASSELAGGRNEQYF.

This clone was recorded only once. The chain recombines TRBV6-5 with TRBJ1-4, with 9 bases fitting TRBD1. The germline gives CDR1 MNHEY, CDR2 SVGAGI. CDR3 length equals 15 residues. The J segment lost 2 bases and the V segment lost 8 bases, leaving 6 bases of the junction unmatched. The CDR3 sequence is CASLWGQGTNEKLFF. The CDR3 coding sequence is TGTGCCAGCCTGTGGGGACAGGGTACTAATGAAAAACTGTTTTTT.

V is TRBV7-2 and J is TRBJ2-1; no clear D gene. The germline V gene has CDR1 SGHTA and CDR2 FQGNSA. There are 14 residues in the CDR3. Trimming took off 3 bases at V and 4 bases at J, with 10 bases between the two ends. CDR3 region: CASSFQHLYNEQFF. Written as DNA, the CDR3 is TGTGCCAGCAGCTTTCAACACCTTTACAATGAGCAGTTCTTC.

The chain is built from TRBV28 and TRBJ1-2; TRBD1 might be the D (5 bases). The CDR3 totals 15 residues. Germline lookup yields CDR1 MDHEN and CDR2 SYDVKM. Trimming shortened V by 7 bases and J by 8 bases, and 23 bases separated the two germline ends. In DNA, the CDR3 is TGTGCCAGCACCTACGGGGCCCCCAATCAGGCGGGCTACACCTTC. Encoded protein: CASTYGAPNQAGYTF.

V is TRBV6-5 and J is TRBJ1-1; 7 bases align to TRBD1. The germline CDR1 and CDR2 sequences are MNHEY and SVGAGI. The CDR3 is made up of 15 amino acids. V shed 5 bases and J 0 bases; nucleotides not matched to a gene: 6. In DNA form, the CDR3 reads TGTGCCAGCAGTCCACAGGGGCCGCTGAACACTGAAGCTTTCTTT. It encodes CASSPQGPLNTEAFF.

This chain connects TRBV7-2 to TRBJ2-2; the D gene could be TRBD1 or TRBD2 (6 bases each). V lost 1 base and J 8 bases, leaving 14 bases between the germline ends. Germline CDR1 reads SGHTA; CDR2 reads FQGNSA. The CDR3 spans 15 residues. This CDR3 reads CASSLGGARRGELFF. The CDR3 nucleotides read TGTGCCAGCAGCTTAGGGGGGGCGAGACGAGGGGAGCTGTTTTTT.

The CDR3 region is CASSEYEGGHGYTF. CDR3 DNA: TGTGCCAGCAGTGAATATGAAGGGGGTCATGGCTACACCTTC. V usage is TRBV25-1 and J usage is TRBJ1-2; D is perhaps TRBD1 (6 bases). Germline values: CDR1 MGHDK, CDR2 SYGVNS. Trimming stripped 0 bases from V and 6 bases from J, with 11 bases between. The CDR3 consists of 14 residues.

The chain uses TRBV10-3 and TRBJ2-1; D perhaps matches TRBD2 (6 bases). The CDR3 length is 15 residues. CDR1 and CDR2 from the germline V gene are ENHRY and SYGVKD. Trimming took off 4 bases at V and 7 bases at J, with 17 bases between the two ends. This CDR3 reads CAISGGLASLNEQFF. Here the CDR3 DNA reads TGTGCCATCAGTGGGGGTCTAGCGTCCCTAAATGAGCAGTTCTTC.

The chain carries TRBV6-4 and TRBJ1-1; TRBD1 agrees at 9 bases. Germline assignment: CDR1 MRHNA and CDR2 SNTAGT. V lost 5 bases to trimming and J lost 4 bases; unmatched junction nucleotides: 8. The CDR3 has 15 amino acids. The CDR3 sequence: CASSITGGGSTEAFF. DNA of the CDR3: TGTGCCAGCAGTATAACAGGGGGCGGAAGCACTGAAGCTTTCTTT.

The chain is built from TRBV7-9 and TRBJ1-6, with D uncertain. The V end lost 3 bases, the J end lost 6 bases, and 6 bases lay between the germline ends. CDR3 length equals 13 residues. Germline CDR1 reads SEHNR; CDR2 reads FQNEAQ (reference sequence). The CDR3 nucleotides are TGTGCCAGCAGCTTGGATCGTAATTCACCCCTCCACTTT. It specifies CASSLDRNSPLHF.

The chain is built from TRBV10-3 and TRBJ1-3, with a weak D call TRBD1 (6 bases). The CDR3 has 16 residues. In germline, CDR1 is ENHRY, CDR2 SYGVKD. Trimming cost V 5 bases and J 0 bases, with 14 bases left between them. CDR3 coding DNA: TGTGCCATCAGTCCGGGGGGCGGAAGCTCTGGAAACACCATATATTTT. This gives the protein CAISPGGGSSGNTIYF.

The chain carries TRBV30 and TRBJ2-1, with 7 bases that match TRBD2. J gave up 6 bases and V 2 bases, and 7 bases lay outside the gene matches. Germline lookup yields CDR1 GTSNPN and CDR2 SVGIG (reference sequence). CDR3 length: 14 amino acids. CDR3 loop: CAWSPLGLPNEQFF. CDR3 in DNA: TGTGCCTGGAGTCCATTGGGACTACCCAATGAGCAGTTCTTC.

The chain employs TRBV18 and TRBJ1-1; perhaps TRBD1 as D (5 bases). Germline V gene data show CDR1 as KGHSH and CDR2 as LQKENI. Trimming removed 3 bases at V and 3 bases at J, with 14 bases between. There are 15 residues in the CDR3. The DNA of the CDR3 is TGTGCCAGCTCACCTTCAGGACGGGGGGACACTGAAGCTTTCTTT. It translates to CASSPSGRGDTEAFF.

The chain is built from TRBV29-1 and TRBJ2-2; D is possibly TRBD1 (6 bases). The germline CDR1 and CDR2 sequences are SQVTM and ANQGSEA. The CDR3 runs to 15 residues. Trimming took 2 bases from V and 4 from J, leaving 14 bases between them. CDR3 nucleotide sequence: TGCAGCGTTGAAACCACCGGGACAACCACCGGGGAGCTGTTTTTT. It specifies CSVETTGTTTGELFF.

The chain has TRBV2 and TRBJ2-2, with TRBD2 identical over 11 bases. J was trimmed by 4 bases and V by 8 bases; bases with no gene match: 6. Germline CDR1 SNHLY, CDR2 FYNNEI. The CDR3 is made up of 15 amino acids. The CDR3 nucleotides are TGTGCCAGCCGGGGACTAGCGGCCACCACCGGGGAGCTGTTTTTT. It yields the protein CASRGLAATTGELFF.

CDR3 loop: CASSLTPSLAGNHEQYF. CDR3 nucleotides: TGTGCCAGCAGTTTAACCCCCTCACTAGCGGGAAACCACGAGCAGTACTTC. The chain uses TRBV28 and TRBJ2-7; 10 bases align to TRBD2. The CDR3 loop spans 17 amino acids. CDR1 is MDHEN and CDR2 is SYDVKM in the germline V gene. J lost 5 bases, V lost 2 bases, and 12 bases had no gene match. The variable domain in full, with the rest retrieved from reference TRBV28 and TRBJ2-7, is DVKVTQSSRYLVKRTGEKVFLECVQDMDHENMFWYRQDPGLGLRLIYFSYDVKMKEKGDIPEGYSVSREKKERFSLILESASTNQTSMYLCASSLTPSLAGNHEQYFGPGTRLTVT.

The chain employs TRBV4-1 and TRBJ2-7; the match to TRBD2 covers 9 bases. The germline CDR1 and CDR2 sequences are MGHRA and YSYEKL. V lost 2 bases and J lost 4; bases outside the gene matches: 9. This CDR3 has 16 residues. CDR3 region: CASSQLTSGLIYEQYF. CDR3 DNA sequence: TGCGCCAGCAGCCAACTGACTAGCGGCTTAATTTACGAGCAGTACTTC.

In DNA form, the CDR3 reads TGTGCCAGCAGGGGGGGACAGTCTACGGGACCAGCCTACAATGAGCAGTTCTTC. It translates to CASRGGQSTGPAYNEQFF. The chain is built from TRBV7-2 and TRBJ2-1; D is possibly TRBD1 (7 bases). This CDR3 has 18 residues. V was pared by 6 bases and J by 2 bases, with 23 bases between. The V gene's germline CDR1 is SGHTA and CDR2 FQGNSA.

This clone appeared once. The V gene is TRBV5-1, the J gene TRBJ2-7; the D gene is possibly TRBD2 (5 bases). Germline CDR1 reads SGHRS; CDR2 reads YFSETQ. The CDR3 is 14 residues long. The ends were cut back, 3 bases at V and 5 bases at J, with 15 bases in the middle. The CDR3 nucleotides read TGCGCCAGCAGCTCTCAAGGTCCCGGGGACGAGCAGTACTTC. It encodes CASSSQGPGDEQYF.

V is TRBV30 and J is TRBJ2-3; D is perhaps TRBD1 (5 bases). V lost 2 bases and J 1 base, leaving 7 bases between the germline ends. The germline V gene encodes CDR1 GTSNPN and CDR2 SVGIG (reference sequence). The CDR3 loop spans 13 amino acids. The DNA for the CDR3 is TGTGCCTGGAGTAAACAGGGCACAGATACGCAGTATTTT. Translating it yields CAWSKQGTDTQYF.

This chain joins TRBV27 and TRBJ2-2; D might be TRBD2 (6 bases). Germline CDR1 reads MNHEY; CDR2 reads SMNVEV (reference sequence). Trimming stripped 0 bases from V and 5 bases from J, with 19 bases between. The CDR3 consists of 18 residues. DNA for the CDR3: TGTGCCAGCAGTTTATCAGGCGCGACGAGGGCGGGAACCGGGGAGCTGTTTTTT. It yields the protein CASSLSGATRAGTGELFF.

This chain uses TRBV25-1 with TRBJ2-5, with D perhaps TRBD2 (6 bases). This CDR3 region has 14 residues. V was cut by 0 bases and J by 4 bases, with 9 bases left in between. The V gene's germline CDR1 is MGHDK and CDR2 SYGVNS. This CDR3 is CASSEYGGGETQYF. CDR3 nucleotides: TGTGCCAGCAGTGAATATGGGGGAGGAGAGACCCAGTACTTC.